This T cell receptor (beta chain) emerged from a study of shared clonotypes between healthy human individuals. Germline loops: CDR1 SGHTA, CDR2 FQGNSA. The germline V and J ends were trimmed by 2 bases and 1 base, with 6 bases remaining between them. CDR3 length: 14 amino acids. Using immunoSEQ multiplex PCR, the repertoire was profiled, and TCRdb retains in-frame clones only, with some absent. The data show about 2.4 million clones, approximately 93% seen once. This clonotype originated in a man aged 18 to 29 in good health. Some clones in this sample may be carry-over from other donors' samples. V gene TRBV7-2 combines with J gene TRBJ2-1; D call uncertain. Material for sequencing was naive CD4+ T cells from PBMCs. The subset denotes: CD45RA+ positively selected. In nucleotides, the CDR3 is TGTGCCAGCAGCTTAATGATATCCTACAATGAGCAGTTCTTC. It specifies CASSLMISYNEQFF.